This is a list of T cell receptor beta chains from one sample in a study of shared clonotypes between healthy human individuals. Profiled with immunoSEQ multiplex PCR; TCRdb holds only in-frame clones, not every one. The sample consists of about 600,000 clones, around 97% of them appearing once. Sequencing was done on a sample of naive CD4+ T cells sorted from blood. The receptors were sampled from a woman aged 25-40 years in good health. CDR3s include the opening cysteine and the closing phenylalanine or tryptophan. The D gene is left open where the match is weak. Only part of the rows carry a size: once, few, many, or a class if the clone is expanded.

D: NA; V: TRBV5-1; size: NA; J: TRBJ2-7; CDR3: CASSLQGLIDEQYF; DNA: TGCGCCAGCAGCTTACAGGGCTTAATCGACGAGCAGTACTTC
D: NA; V: TRBV19; size: once; J: TRBJ1-5; CDR3: CASSIVHPGNQPQHF; DNA: TGTGCCAGTAGTATAGTGCACCCGGGCAATCAGCCCCAGCATTTT
D: NA; V: TRBV18; size: NA; J: TRBJ1-4; CDR3: CASSPSPNEKLFF; DNA: TGTGCCAGCTCACCCAGTCCTAATGAAAAACTGTTTTTT
D: NA; V: TRBV29-1; size: NA; J: TRBJ2-1; CDR3: CSVHAYGGDNEQFF; DNA: TGCAGCGTCCACGCGTATGGAGGGGACAATGAGCAGTTCTTC
D: TRBD1; V: TRBV19; size: NA; J: TRBJ2-5; CDR3: CASSWRTGEQYF; DNA: TGTGCCAGTAGTTGGCGGACAGGTGAGCAGTACTTC
D: NA; V: TRBV5-1; size: NA; J: TRBJ1-4; CDR3: CASRMGPATNEKLFF; DNA: TGCGCCAGCAGGATGGGGCCTGCAACTAATGAAAAACTGTTTTTT
D: NA; V: TRBV6-5; size: NA; J: TRBJ1-1; CDR3: CASGQGWEAFF; DNA: TGTGCCAGCGGGCAGGGATGGGAAGCTTTCTTT
D: NA; V: TRBV6-5; size: NA; J: TRBJ1-5; CDR3: CASSYSGTYQPQHF; DNA: TGTGCCAGCAGTTACTCTGGGACGTATCAGCCCCAGCATTTT
D: NA; V: TRBV28; size: NA; J: TRBJ2-7; CDR3: CASSGAGAGYEQYF; DNA: TGTGCCAGCAGTGGGGCAGGGGCCGGATACGAGCAGTACTTC
D: NA; V: TRBV18; size: NA; J: TRBJ1-5; CDR3: CASSPGVSNQPQHF; DNA: TGTGCCAGCTCACCAGGGGTTAGCAATCAGCCCCAGCATTTT
D: NA; V: TRBV9; size: NA; J: TRBJ1-1; CDR3: CASSPQDSGGTEAFF; DNA: TGTGCCAGCAGCCCACAAGACTCCGGTGGCACTGAAGCTTTCTTT
D: NA; V: TRBV7-8; size: NA; J: TRBJ1-5; CDR3: CASSLPWSNQPQHF; DNA: TGTGCCAGCAGCTTACCGTGGAGCAATCAGCCCCAGCATTTT
D: NA; V: TRBV9; size: NA; J: TRBJ1-4; CDR3: CASSVANNFNEKLFF; DNA: TGTGCCAGCAGCGTAGCTAACAATTTTAATGAAAAACTGTTTTTT
D: NA; V: TRBV7-9; size: NA; J: TRBJ2-5; CDR3: CASSPSGETQYF; DNA: TGTGCCAGCAGCCCTAGTGGCGAGACCCAGTACTTC
D: TRBD1; V: TRBV10-2; size: NA; J: TRBJ2-7; CDR3: CASRETGTGDEQYF; DNA: TGCGCCAGCAGAGAAACCGGGACAGGGGACGAGCAGTACTTC
D: NA; V: TRBV5-4; size: once; J: TRBJ1-3; CDR3: CASSRDSSGNTIYF; DNA: TGTGCCAGCAGCCGCGACAGTTCTGGAAACACCATATATTTT
D: TRBD2; V: TRBV11-2; size: NA; J: TRBJ2-1; CDR3: CASSSRTSGTYNEQFF; DNA: TGTGCCAGCAGTTCCAGGACTAGCGGGACCTACAATGAGCAGTTCTTC
D: NA; V: TRBV6-5; size: once; J: TRBJ2-7; CDR3: CASSYSIVDSYEQYF; DNA: TGTGCCAGCAGTTACTCGATAGTGGACTCCTACGAGCAGTACTTC
D: NA; V: TRBV4-2; size: NA; J: TRBJ2-7; CDR3: CASSQERSYEQYF; DNA: TGTGCCAGCAGCCAAGAGAGGAGCTACGAGCAGTACTTC
D: TRBD2; V: TRBV5-1; size: NA; J: TRBJ2-2; CDR3: CASSPAGTSGELFF; DNA: TGCGCCAGCAGCCCAGCCGGGACTAGCGGGGAGCTGTTTTTT
D: NA; V: TRBV13; size: NA; J: TRBJ2-7; CDR3: CASSLGYGAYEQYF; DNA: TGTGCCAGCAGCTTAGGATACGGGGCCTACGAGCAGTACTTC
D: NA; V: TRBV2; size: once; J: TRBJ2-2; CDR3: CASTRQDSNTGELFF; DNA: TGTGCCAGCACTAGACAGGACTCGAACACCGGGGAGCTGTTTTTT
D: NA; V: TRBV19; size: NA; J: TRBJ2-7; CDR3: CASSIQGATGASSYEQYF; DNA: TGTGCCAGTAGTATTCAGGGCGCGACAGGCGCCAGCTCCTACGAGCAGTACTTC
D: NA; V: TRBV28; size: once; J: TRBJ1-5; CDR3: CASSLRRNNQPQHF; DNA: TGTGCCAGCAGTTTGCGCAGGAACAATCAGCCCCAGCATTTT
D: TRBD2; V: TRBV5-1; size: NA; J: TRBJ2-3; CDR3: CASKLAGGADTQYF; DNA: TGCGCCAGCAAACTAGCGGGAGGAGCAGATACGCAGTATTTT